There are a few counts of the clone carrying this T cell receptor beta chain. V lost 5 bases to trimming and J lost 0 bases, with 15 bases between them. Germline values: CDR1 SNHLY, CDR2 FYNNEI. The CDR3 sequence is 16 residues long. From the RT-PCR reads, TCRdb called clonotypes with MiXCR, one entry per CDR3 protein. The sample lists hundreds of thousands of distinct CDR3 sequences, around 14% occurring once. V gene TRBV2 combines with J gene TRBJ2-3; possibly TRBD1 for D (6 bases). The clonotype originates from a female donor in good health, serving as a healthy control. The sequenced material came from memory CD4+ T cells from blood. The CDR3 here is CASSTPGQSSTDTQYF. CDR3 DNA sequence: TGTGCCAGCAGTACCCCGGGACAATCTAGCACAGATACGCAGTATTTT.